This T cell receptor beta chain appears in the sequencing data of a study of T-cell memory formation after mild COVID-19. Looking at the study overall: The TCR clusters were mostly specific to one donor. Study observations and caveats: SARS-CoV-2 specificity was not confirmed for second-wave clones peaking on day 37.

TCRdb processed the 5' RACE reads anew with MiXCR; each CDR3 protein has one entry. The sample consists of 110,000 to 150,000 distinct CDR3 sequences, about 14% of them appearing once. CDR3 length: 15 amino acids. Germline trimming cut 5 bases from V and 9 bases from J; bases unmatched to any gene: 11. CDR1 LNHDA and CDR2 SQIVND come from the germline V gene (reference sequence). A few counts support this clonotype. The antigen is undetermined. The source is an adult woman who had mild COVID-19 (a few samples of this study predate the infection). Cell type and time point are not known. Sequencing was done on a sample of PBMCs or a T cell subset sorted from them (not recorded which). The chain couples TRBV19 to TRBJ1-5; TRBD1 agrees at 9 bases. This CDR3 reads CASSAGGQGRRPQHF. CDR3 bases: TGTGCCAGTAGTGCCGGGGGACAGGGACGAAGGCCCCAGCATTTT.